Below are 27 T cell receptor beta chains sequenced from a single sample in a study of blood T cell repertoires in COVID-19. Profiling relied on immunoSEQ multiplex PCR, and the TCRdb table lists in-frame clones only, not all of them. In the table there are about 87,000 clones, around 88% of which are singletons. Source material: peripheral blood. The origin of the receptors is an older woman with acute or convalescent COVID-19.

V gene TRBV7-9 combines with J gene TRBJ1-4; TRBD1 might be the D (6 bases). The V end was cut by 6 bases, the J end by 3 bases, with 11 bases between. Germline CDR1 and CDR2: SEHNR and FQNEAQ (reference sequence). There are 14 residues in the CDR3. This CDR3 reads CASRQGISNEKLFF. For the CDR3, the DNA is TGTGCCAGCAGACAGGGAATATCTAATGAAAAACTGTTTTTT.

The chain uses TRBV3-1 (or the pseudogene TRBV3-2) and TRBJ1-1; D not resolved. Germline V gives CDR1 LGHDT, CDR2 YNNKEL (reference sequence). The CDR3 is 16 residues long. Trimming stripped 0 bases from V and 0 bases from J, with 11 bases between. CDR3 nucleotides: TGTGCCAGCAGCCAAGAGGGCAGCATCATGAACACTGAAGCTTTCTTT. Amino acid sequence: CASSQEGSIMNTEAFF.

The rearrangement joins TRBV5-5 to TRBJ1-1; D is undetermined. The V end lost 7 bases, the J end lost 2 bases, and 18 bases lay between the germline ends. Germline V lookup: CDR1 SGHKS, CDR2 YYEKEE (reference sequence). There are 15 residues in the CDR3. CDR3 in amino acids: CASGLADTRNTEAFF. The CDR3 nucleotides read TGTGCCAGCGGTCTTGCCGACACACGCAACACTGAAGCTTTCTTT.

This rearrangement joins TRBV24-1 to TRBJ2-1; 13 nucleotides match TRBD2. The V gene end was trimmed by 3 bases and the J gene end by 8 bases; junction bases not matched to a gene: 6. Germline V gene data show CDR1 as KGHDR and CDR2 as SFDVKD. CDR3 length: 16 residues. The chain's CDR3 is CATSDRGLAGRDEQFF. In DNA form, the CDR3 reads TGTGCCACCAGTGATCGGGGACTAGCGGGAAGGGATGAGCAGTTCTTC.

V usage is TRBV5-1 and J usage is TRBJ1-1, with 7 positions matching TRBD1. The V gene's germline CDR1 is SGHRS and CDR2 YFSETQ. J was trimmed by 3 bases and V by 1 base; bases with no gene match: 3. This CDR3 spans 14 amino acids. CDR3: CASSLLQGYTEAFF. As DNA, the CDR3 is TGCGCCAGCAGCTTGTTACAGGGGTACACTGAAGCTTTCTTT. The whole variable domain, filled in from reference TRBV5-1 and TRBJ1-1, reads KAGVTQTPRYLIKTRGQQVTLSCSPISGHRSVSWYQQTPGQGLQFLFEYFSETQRNKGNFPGRFSGRQFSNSRSEMNVSTLELGDSALYLCASSLLQGYTEAFFGQGTRLTVV.

The chain joins TRBV11-3 to TRBJ1-4; D unresolved. This CDR3 is built from 13 residues. V was cut by 5 bases and J by 6 bases, with 10 bases left in between. Looked up from germline, CDR1 is SGHNT and CDR2 is YENEEA. CDR3 residues: CASSPMEDEKLFF. The CDR3 region has the DNA TGTGCCAGCAGCCCAATGGAGGATGAAAAACTGTTTTTT.

The chain carries TRBV7-2 and TRBJ2-4; D remains ambiguous. V was cut by 5 bases and J by 14 bases, with 22 bases left in between. This CDR3 comprises 14 residues. From germline, CDR1 is SGHTA and CDR2 FQGNSA. The CDR3 protein is CASSPSPGGPKKYF. CDR3 coding DNA: TGTGCCAGCAGCCCAAGTCCCGGCGGCCCAAAAAAGTACTTC. The full variable domain, in which reference TRBV7-2 and TRBJ2-4 provide the parts outside the CDR3, is GAGVSQSPSNKVTEKGKDVELRCDPISGHTALYWYRQSLGQGLEFLIYFQGNSAPDKSGLPSDRFSAERTGGSVSTLTIQRTQQEDSAVYLCASSPSPGGPKKYFGAGTRLSVL.

The V and J genes are TRBV5-1 and TRBJ1-1, with D unclear. The CDR3 contains 13 residues. V was trimmed by 0 bases and J by 4 bases, leaving 7 bases between them. Germline loops: CDR1 SGHRS, CDR2 YFSETQ. The CDR3 sequence: CASSLAQITEAFF. In DNA form, the CDR3 reads TGCGCCAGCAGCTTGGCGCAGATCACTGAAGCTTTCTTT.

The genes are TRBV11-2 and TRBJ2-1; 8 bases map to TRBD2. J gave up 3 bases and V 1 base, and 2 bases lay outside the gene matches. Germline V CDR1 and CDR2: SGHAT, FQNNGV. The CDR3 is 15 amino acids. This chain's CDR3 is CASSLGAGGYNEQFF. DNA of the CDR3: TGTGCCAGCAGCTTAGGCGCGGGAGGCTACAATGAGCAGTTCTTC.

V usage is TRBV7-8 and J usage is TRBJ2-2; D may be TRBD2 (5 bases). The CDR3 runs 17 residues. Germline values: CDR1 SGHVS, CDR2 FQNEAQ. V lost 5 bases and J 3 bases, leaving 19 bases between the germline ends. This CDR3 is CASSPTHRGTDTGELFF. CDR3 sequence (DNA): TGTGCCAGCAGCCCAACTCACCGGGGAACGGACACCGGGGAGCTGTTTTTT. Together with reference TRBV7-8 and TRBJ2-2, the CDR3 gives the full variable domain: GAGVSQSPRYKVAKRGQDVALRCDPISGHVSLFWYQQALGQGPEFLTYFQNEAQLDKSGLPSDRFFAERPEGSVSTLKIQRTQQEDSAVYLCASSPTHRGTDTGELFFGEGSRLTVL.

The rearrangement links TRBV5-5 to TRBJ1-5; D unclear. Germline CDR1 SGHKS, CDR2 YYEKEE (reference sequence). The CDR3 has 12 amino acids. Trimming cost V 1 base and J 5 bases, with 4 bases left between them. CDR3 protein: CASSLQDQPQHF. Written as DNA, the CDR3 is TGTGCCAGCAGCTTGCAGGATCAGCCCCAGCATTTT.

This clone was counted only a few times. This chain links TRBV19 with TRBJ1-2; 11 nucleotides match TRBD1. Germline CDR1 LNHDA, CDR2 SQIVND (reference sequence). V lost 5 bases to trimming and J lost 9 bases; unmatched junction nucleotides: 8. The CDR3 contains 14 residues. Here the CDR3 reads CASSPGTGGLRYTF. In DNA form, the CDR3 reads TGTGCCAGTAGTCCCGGGACAGGGGGTTTACGCTACACCTTC. Supplemented by reference TRBV19 and TRBJ1-2, the full variable domain reads DGGITQSPKYLFRKEGQNVTLSCEQNLNHDAMYWYRQDPGQGLRLIYYSQIVNDFQKGDIAEGYSVSREKKESFPLTVTSAQKNPTAFYLCASSPGTGGLRYTFGSGTRLTVV.

J is TRBJ1-5 and V is TRBV4-2, with TRBD1 identical over 8 bases. With 1 base clipped from V and 7 bases from J, the junction kept 12 bases outside the gene matches. CDR3 length equals 17 residues. The germline V gene encodes CDR1 LGHNA and CDR2 YNFKEQ. For the CDR3, the DNA is TGTGCCAGCAGCCAAGGACCAGGGGGACAGGCAAGGCAGCCCCAGCATTTT. Amino acid sequence: CASSQGPGGQARQPQHF.

The rearrangement links TRBV11-3 to TRBJ1-2, with a possible D match to TRBD1 (5 bases). CDR3 length: 15 amino acids. Germline CDR1 SGHNT, CDR2 YENEEA. V lost 0 bases, J lost 0 bases, and 8 bases lay in between. The CDR3, as DNA: TGTGCCAGCAGCTTAGATGGGGCCGCTAACTATGGCTACACCTTC. This gives the protein CASSLDGAANYGYTF.

The chain recombines TRBV5-5 with TRBJ2-7; D perhaps matches TRBD2 (5 bases). CDR1 is SGHKS and CDR2 is YYEKEE in the germline V gene (reference sequence). The CDR3 covers 14 residues. Trimming cost V 6 bases and J 2 bases, with 15 bases left between them. DNA for the CDR3: TGTGCCAGCACCAAAGACGGGGTACCCTACGAGCAGTACTTC. It is translated as CASTKDGVPYEQYF.

The rearrangement uses TRBV7-8 and TRBJ1-2; D ambiguous. From germline, CDR1 is SGHVS and CDR2 FQNEAQ. The germline V and J ends were trimmed by 5 bases and 5 bases, with 15 bases remaining between them. This CDR3 has 14 residues. The CDR3 region has the DNA TGTGCCAGCAGCGTACTACAGACTACGTATGGCTACACCTTC. Translating it yields CASSVLQTTYGYTF.

The V gene is TRBV13, the J gene TRBJ2-3; 7 bases align to TRBD1. Trimming removed 2 bases from V and 0 bases from J; junction bases left unmatched: 5. Per germline, CDR1 PRHDT and CDR2 FYEKMQ (reference sequence). The length of the CDR3 is 16 residues. CDR3 region: CASSLKGTASTDTQYF. DNA for the CDR3: TGTGCCAGCAGCTTAAAGGGGACAGCTAGCACAGATACGCAGTATTTT.

The V and J genes are TRBV29-1 and TRBJ1-2; TRBD1 is a possible D gene (6 bases). The V end lost 7 bases, the J end lost 4 bases, and 16 bases lay between the germline ends. The CDR3 is made up of 13 amino acids. CDR1 SQVTM and CDR2 ANQGSEA come from the germline V gene. CDR3: CSAQPTGTYGYTF. The CDR3 DNA reads as TGCAGCGCCCAACCCACAGGGACCTATGGCTACACCTTC.

The V call is TRBV19, the J call TRBJ1-2; D gene uncertain. Germline CDR1 reads LNHDA; CDR2 reads SQIVND (reference sequence). The CDR3 spans 15 residues. The ends were cut back, 9 bases at V and 5 bases at J, with 22 bases in the middle. The CDR3 region is CASFKGGSEGYGYTF. CDR3 coding DNA: TGTGCCAGCTTTAAGGGAGGGTCTGAGGGTTATGGCTACACCTTC.

In this sample, this clone turned up a few times. The V call is TRBV5-6, the J call TRBJ2-7; D uncertain. Germline CDR1 reads SGHDT; CDR2 reads YYEEEE. V was pared by 3 bases and J by 2 bases, with 15 bases between. This CDR3 spans 15 amino acids. CDR3 sequence (DNA): TGTGCCAGCAGCTCCTCCGAGAGGCGGACCTACGAGCAGTACTTC. Its protein product is CASSSSERRTYEQYF.

This clone showed up just once. V gene TRBV6-5 combines with J gene TRBJ1-2, with D tentatively TRBD1 (6 bases). V was trimmed by 6 bases and J by 5 bases, leaving 16 bases between them. The CDR3 has 14 residues. Germline V lookup: CDR1 MNHEY, CDR2 SVGAGI. The DNA for the CDR3 is TGTGCCAGCAGCTTGGAAAGGGGGGGATATGGCTACACCTTC. Translation: CASSLERGGYGYTF.

This chain joins TRBV5-1 and TRBJ1-2; TRBD1 matches 8 bases. The J segment lost 6 bases and the V segment lost 0 bases, leaving 7 bases of the junction unmatched. Looked up from germline, CDR1 is SGHRS and CDR2 is YFSETQ. The CDR3 has 15 amino acids. Here the CDR3 reads CASSLVAAGGNGYTF. In nucleotides, the CDR3 is TGCGCCAGCAGCTTGGTAGCGGCAGGGGGCAATGGCTACACCTTC.

V and J are TRBV4-3 and TRBJ2-5; TRBD2 agrees at 9 bases. The V segment lost 1 base and the J segment 5 bases; nucleotides outside the gene matches: 8. CDR3 length: 16 residues. Germline CDR1 and CDR2: LGHNA and YSLEER. CDR3 sequence reads: CASSQGGGGALETQYF. The CDR3 bases are TGCGCCAGCAGCCAAGGCGGCGGGGGGGCCCTGGAGACCCAGTACTTC.

The chain couples TRBV11-2 to TRBJ2-3; a possible D gene is TRBD2 (6 bases). This CDR3 has 13 amino acids. Germline CDR1 and CDR2: SGHAT and FQNNGV. V was cut by 5 bases and J by 6 bases, with 12 bases left in between. CDR3 loop: CASSPYREDTQYF. CDR3 bases: TGTGCCAGCAGCCCTTACCGGGAGGATACGCAGTATTTT.

This rearrangement joins TRBV30 to TRBJ1-5; 7 bases are a match to TRBD1. With V trimmed by 2 bases and J by 2 bases, 6 bases remained unmatched. Germline V gene data show CDR1 as GTSNPN and CDR2 as SVGIG (reference sequence). This CDR3 comprises 15 residues. The CDR3, as DNA: TGTGCCTGGAGTTTAACAGGGGTAGGCAATCAGCCCCAGCATTTT. Its protein is CAWSLTGVGNQPQHF.

The chain couples TRBV7-2 to TRBJ1-2, with D perhaps matching TRBD1 (6 bases). The CDR3 is 13 residues long. V was cut by 5 bases and J by 1 base, with 8 bases left in between. Germline V CDR1 and CDR2: SGHTA, FQGNSA. CDR3 sequence reads: CASSADSNYGYTF. The CDR3 DNA sequence: TGTGCCAGCAGCGCGGACAGTAACTATGGCTACACCTTC.

The chain carries TRBV30 and TRBJ2-3; tentatively, D is TRBD1 (5 bases). Germline V gene data show CDR1 as GTSNPN and CDR2 as SVGIG (reference sequence). The CDR3 runs 13 residues. The ends were cut back, 2 bases at V and 4 bases at J, with 10 bases in the middle. The CDR3 bases are TGTGCCTGGAGTCACAGGACCCCAGATACGCAGTATTTT. This codes for CAWSHRTPDTQYF.